This T cell receptor beta chain was sequenced in a study of control samples from healthy donors and cancer patients. The germline V and J ends were trimmed by 0 bases and 6 bases, with 4 bases remaining between them. The germline gives CDR1 SGHNT, CDR2 YYREEE (reference sequence). The CDR3 extends over 13 amino acids. Data came from immunoSEQ multiplex PCR; TCRdb stores just in-frame clones and leaves some out. The sample carries roughly 47,000 clones, 87% recorded once. Source material: PBMCs. The sequence derives from a woman aged 55-75 years with lung cancer. The chain combines TRBV5-4 with TRBJ1-6; no definite D call. In DNA form, the CDR3 reads TGTGCCAGCAGCTTGGAGGGTAATTCACCCCTCCACTTT. Protein: CASSLEGNSPLHF. The full variable domain, rest sourced from reference TRBV5-4 and TRBJ1-6, is ETGVTQSPTHLIKTRGQQVTLRCSSQSGHNTVSWYQQALGQGPQFIFQYYREEENGRGNFPPRFSGLQFPNYSSELNVNALELDDSALYLCASSLEGNSPLHFGNGTRLTVT.